This T cell receptor beta chain derives from a study of shared T cell receptors in the human thymus. Profiling relied on immunoSEQ multiplex PCR, and the TCRdb table lists in-frame clones only, not all of them. This sample has 600,000 or so clones, with around 87% found just once. Germline V gene sequence: CDR1 LGHNA, CDR2 YNFKEQ. The CDR3 is 17 residues long. Trimming at V came to 0 bases and at J to 2 bases, leaving 7 bases not matched to a gene. These records were also assigned to another study, of human thymus T cells. This second report adds: Healthy Finnish infants having corrective surgery for congenital heart defects served as donors. Corrective heart surgery yielded the resections from which the thymus tissue came. As related research reported, thymic repertoires overlapped highly among unrelated individuals.

The chain joins TRBV4-2 to TRBJ2-3, with TRBD2 matching over 8 bases. Sequenced input: thymocytes. The clonotype comes from a boy under two years old with a congenital heart defect. CDR3 nucleotide sequence: TGTGCCAGCAGCCAAGAATCAGCGGGGGACACCACAGATACGCAGTATTTT. Encoded protein: CASSQESAGDTTDTQYF.